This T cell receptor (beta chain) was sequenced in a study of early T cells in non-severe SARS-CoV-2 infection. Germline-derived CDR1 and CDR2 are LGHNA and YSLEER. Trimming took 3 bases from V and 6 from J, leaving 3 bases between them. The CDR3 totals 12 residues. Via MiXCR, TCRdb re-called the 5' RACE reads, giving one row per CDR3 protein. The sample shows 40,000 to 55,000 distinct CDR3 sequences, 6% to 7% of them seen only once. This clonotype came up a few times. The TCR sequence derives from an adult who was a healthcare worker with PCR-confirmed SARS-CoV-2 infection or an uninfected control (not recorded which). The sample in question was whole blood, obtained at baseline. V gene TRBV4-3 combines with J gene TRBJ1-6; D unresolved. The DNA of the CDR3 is TGCGCCAGCAGCCATCCTAATTCACCCCTCCACTTT. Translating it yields CASSHPNSPLHF.